One and the same sample provided the 13 T cell receptor beta chains below, sequenced in a study of T cell responses to AZD1222 COVID-19 vaccine. Data came from immunoSEQ multiplex PCR; TCRdb stores just in-frame clones and leaves some out. This repertoire shows 150,000 or so clones, approximately 91% found once; its top ten account for 6.3%. Sequences were derived from peripheral blood, sampled on day 0 of AZD1222 vaccination. All receptors come from an adult in good health.

This chain joins TRBV9 and TRBJ2-5; maybe TRBD1 (5 bases). CDR3 length: 14 residues. Germline V gives CDR1 SGDLS, CDR2 YYNGEE. Trimming pared 2 bases from V and 5 bases from J, leaving 13 bases between. The CDR3 spells CASSVFGAVETQYF. The DNA of the CDR3 is TGTGCCAGCAGCGTTTTTGGGGCCGTTGAGACCCAGTACTTC.

V and J are TRBV11-2 and TRBJ2-1, with 10 bases matching TRBD2. Germline loops: CDR1 SGHAT, CDR2 FQNNGV. The CDR3 sequence is 16 residues long. J was trimmed by 6 bases and V by 5 bases; bases with no gene match: 10. The CDR3 region has the DNA TGTGCCAGCAGCGGACAAGCGGGGGGGTCGGGCAATGAGCAGTTCTTC. The encoded protein is CASSGQAGGSGNEQFF.

V is TRBV2 and J is TRBJ1-2, with 9 bases lining up with TRBD1. V was pared by 6 bases and J by 7 bases, with 9 bases of the junction left unmatched. Per germline, CDR1 SNHLY and CDR2 FYNNEI. This CDR3 comprises 14 residues. This CDR3 reads CASRDTGGGFGYTF. CDR3 nucleotide sequence: TGTGCCAGCAGGGATACAGGGGGCGGGTTTGGCTACACCTTC.

V usage is TRBV9 and J usage is TRBJ1-6; D not resolved. V was clipped by 3 bases and J by 7 bases, with 23 bases between them. In germline, CDR1 is SGDLS, CDR2 YYNGEE. The CDR3 is made up of 18 amino acids. CDR3 coding DNA: TGTGCCAGCAGCGGAGTGGTGACTGTCCTTAGGGAGAATTCACCCCTCCACTTT. Its protein is CASSGVVTVLRENSPLHF.

The gene calls are TRBV14 and TRBJ1-2; no definite D call. The CDR3 has 12 amino acids. Germline CDR1 is SGHDN and CDR2 is FVKESK. V lost 3 bases and J lost 7, with 9 bases in between. The DNA of the CDR3 is TGTGCCAGCAGCCACCCCGGCGGTGGCTACACCTTC. Translating gives CASSHPGGGYTF.

The chain has TRBV20-1 and TRBJ1-2; tentatively, D is TRBD1 (6 bases). The CDR3 is 14 amino acids. Germline-derived CDR1 and CDR2 are DFQATT and SNEGSKA (reference sequence). V was clipped by 3 bases and J by 4 bases, with 15 bases between them. The CDR3 nucleotides read TGCAGTGCTAGTGGGGGCGGGGGCTCCTATGGCTACACCTTC. The encoded protein is CSASGGGGSYGYTF.

The rearrangement uses TRBV12-3 or TRBV12-4 and TRBJ1-5; TRBD1 is a possible D gene (5 bases). This CDR3 comprises 13 residues. Deletions cut 1 base from V and 7 bases from J, with 8 bases between. CDR3 coding DNA: TGTGCCAGCAGTTTAGGGGGACGCCAGCCCCAGCATTTT. Residues: CASSLGGRQPQHF.

V and J are TRBV6-1 and TRBJ1-5; no clear D gene. The CDR3 runs to 16 residues. Germline V gene lookup returns CDR1 MNHNS and CDR2 SASEGT. Trimming removed 1 base at V and 1 base at J, with 11 bases between. The CDR3 DNA sequence: TGTGCCAGCAGTGAAGTTCCAGGCGCAAGCAATCAGCCCCAGCATTTT. Translated, it gives CASSEVPGASNQPQHF.

The chain links TRBV5-1 to TRBJ2-1, with TRBD2 identical over 7 bases. V shed 0 bases and J 0 bases; nucleotides not matched to a gene: 3. This CDR3 is built from 16 residues. CDR1 is SGHRS, CDR2 YFSETQ, per germline. In DNA, the CDR3 is TGCGCCAGCAGCTTGGCAGGCGGGAGCTCCTACAATGAGCAGTTCTTC. As protein: CASSLAGGSSYNEQFF.

V usage is TRBV6-5 and J usage is TRBJ1-1; D perhaps matches TRBD1 (5 bases). Germline loops: CDR1 MNHEY, CDR2 SVGAGI. With 3 bases removed from V and 7 bases from J, the gap between germline ends came to 18 bases. This CDR3 contains 15 residues. The CDR3 nucleotides read TGTGCCAGCAGTTATGGGCGGCGGGGGGTTGATGAAGCTTTCTTT. It translates to CASSYGRRGVDEAFF.

The chain links TRBV7-6 to TRBJ2-5; 7 nucleotides line up with TRBD1. The ends lost 5 bases at V and 1 base at J; junction bases unmatched: 7. The CDR3 consists of 15 residues. The germline V gene encodes CDR1 SGHVS and CDR2 FNYEAQ. The CDR3 region has the DNA TGTGCCAGCAGCCTAGACAGGGCGGGCCAAGAGACCCAGTACTTC. It specifies CASSLDRAGQETQYF.

The chain couples TRBV6-2 or TRBV6-3 to TRBJ1-5; D is possibly TRBD1 (5 bases). Between the trimmed V and J ends, which lost 6 bases and 0 bases, there was a span of 15 bases. The CDR3 loop spans 16 amino acids. Germline assignment: CDR1 MNHEY and CDR2 SVGEGT. CDR3 coding DNA: TGTGCCAGCAGCACGAGGGGCAGCTATAGCAATCAGCCCCAGCATTTT. It specifies CASSTRGSYSNQPQHF.

The chain is built from TRBV5-1 and TRBJ1-1; D call uncertain. CDR1 and CDR2 (germline): SGHRS, YFSETQ. V lost 0 bases and J lost 6, with 9 bases in between. This CDR3 has 13 residues. The CDR3 here is CASSLGLEPEAFF. DNA of the CDR3: TGCGCCAGCAGCTTGGGTTTAGAACCTGAAGCTTTCTTT.